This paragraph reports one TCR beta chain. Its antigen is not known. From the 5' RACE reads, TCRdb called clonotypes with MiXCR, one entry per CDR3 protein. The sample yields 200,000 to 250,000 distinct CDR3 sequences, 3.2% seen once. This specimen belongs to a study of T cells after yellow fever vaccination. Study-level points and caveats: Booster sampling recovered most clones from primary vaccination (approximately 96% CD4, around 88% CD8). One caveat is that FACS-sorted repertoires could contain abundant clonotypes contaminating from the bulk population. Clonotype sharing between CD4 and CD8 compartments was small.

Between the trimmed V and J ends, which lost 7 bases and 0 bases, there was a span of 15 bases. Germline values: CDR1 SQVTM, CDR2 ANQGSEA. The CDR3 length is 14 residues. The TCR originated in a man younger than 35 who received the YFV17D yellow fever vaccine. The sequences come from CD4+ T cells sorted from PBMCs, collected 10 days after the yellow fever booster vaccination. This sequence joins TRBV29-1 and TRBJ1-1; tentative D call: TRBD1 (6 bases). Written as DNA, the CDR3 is TGCAGCGCCGCCCCGGGACAAATGAACACTGAAGCTTTCTTT. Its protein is CSAAPGQMNTEAFF.